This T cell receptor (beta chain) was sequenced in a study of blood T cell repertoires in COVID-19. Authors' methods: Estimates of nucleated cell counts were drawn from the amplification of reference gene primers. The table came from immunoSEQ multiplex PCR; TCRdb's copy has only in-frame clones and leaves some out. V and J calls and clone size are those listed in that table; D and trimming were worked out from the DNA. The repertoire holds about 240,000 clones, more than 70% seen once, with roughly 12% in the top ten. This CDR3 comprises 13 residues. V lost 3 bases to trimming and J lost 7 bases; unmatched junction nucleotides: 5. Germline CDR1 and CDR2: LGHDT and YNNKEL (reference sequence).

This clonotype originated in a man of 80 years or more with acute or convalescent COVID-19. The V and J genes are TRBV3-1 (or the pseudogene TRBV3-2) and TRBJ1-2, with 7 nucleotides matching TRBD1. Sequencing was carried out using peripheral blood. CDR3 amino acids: CASSQTGPSGYTF. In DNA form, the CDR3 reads TGTGCCAGCAGCCAGACAGGGCCCAGTGGCTACACCTTC.